What follows are 5 T cell receptor beta chains derived from one specimen sequenced in a study of T cells in localized non-small cell lung cancer (dated by TCRdb to the early 2020s). The library came from the immunoSEQ multiplex PCR assay. In TCRdb, the immuneACCESS table is reduced to in-frame sequences with V and J assigned. These tables do not hold every clone; where another copy was compared, an unresolved V gene accounts for under half, and the others remain unexplained. This sample holds around 130,000 clones; 89% were observed only once. The ten largest clones represent 1.5% to 2% of the sample. The sample consisted of peripheral blood, taken before any cancer treatment. These receptors all come from a female donor older than 55 with stage I lung adenocarcinoma.

This clone has just a few counts. This sequence joins TRBV9 and TRBJ2-2, with D tentatively TRBD1 (6 bases). V shed 4 bases and J shed 1 base, with 11 bases lying between them. The CDR3 runs 15 residues. Germline V gene lookup returns CDR1 SGDLS and CDR2 YYNGEE. CDR3 region: CASSPGDRNTGELFF. The CDR3 bases are TGTGCCAGCAGCCCAGGGGATAGGAACACCGGGGAGCTGTTTTTT.

The rearrangement uses TRBV2 and TRBJ1-5; 8 bases are a match to TRBD1. Germline V gene lookup returns CDR1 SNHLY and CDR2 FYNNEI. V dropped 8 bases and J dropped 2; count of bases not matched to a gene: 8. The CDR3 runs 15 residues. CDR3 sequence: CASAAGTGRNQPQHF. CDR3 nucleotide sequence: TGTGCCAGCGCGGCCGGGACAGGACGCAATCAGCCCCAGCATTTT.

The chain combines TRBV14 with TRBJ2-7; D call uncertain. Germline V gene data show CDR1 as SGHDN and CDR2 as FVKESK. The length of the CDR3 is 14 residues. V dropped 7 bases and J dropped 3 bases, with 16 bases sitting between them. The CDR3 region has the DNA TGTGCCAGCAACGAAGGCGGCCGTTTCTACGAGCAGTACTTC. This translates into CASNEGGRFYEQYF.

The chain employs TRBV6-1 and TRBJ1-3; tentative D call: TRBD1 (6 bases). The CDR3 is 15 residues long. V lost 0 bases and J 1 base, leaving 7 bases between the germline ends. Germline CDR1 MNHNS, CDR2 SASEGT. As DNA, the CDR3 is TGTGCCAGCAGTGAAGCCCAGGGGTCTGGAAACACCATATATTTT. Translating gives CASSEAQGSGNTIYF.

The chain is built from TRBV10-3 and TRBJ2-7; TRBD2 matches 10 bases. Germline CDR1 and CDR2: ENHRY and SYGVKD. There are 14 residues in the CDR3. V shed 2 bases and J 5 bases; nucleotides not matched to a gene: 3. The CDR3 region is CAISETLAGDEQYF. The CDR3 nucleotides read TGTGCCATCAGTGAGACCCTAGCGGGAGACGAGCAGTACTTC.